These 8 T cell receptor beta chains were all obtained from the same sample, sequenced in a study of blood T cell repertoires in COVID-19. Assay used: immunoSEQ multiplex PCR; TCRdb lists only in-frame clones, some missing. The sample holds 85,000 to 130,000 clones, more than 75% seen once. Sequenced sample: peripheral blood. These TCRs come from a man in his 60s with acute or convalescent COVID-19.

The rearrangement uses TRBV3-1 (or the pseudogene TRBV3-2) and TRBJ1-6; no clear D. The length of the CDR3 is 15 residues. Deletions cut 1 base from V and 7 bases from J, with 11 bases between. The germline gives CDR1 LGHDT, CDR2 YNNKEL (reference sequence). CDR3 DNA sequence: TGTGCCAGCAGCCAAGCAGGATCGAGAAATTCACCCCTCCACTTT. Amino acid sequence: CASSQAGSRNSPLHF.

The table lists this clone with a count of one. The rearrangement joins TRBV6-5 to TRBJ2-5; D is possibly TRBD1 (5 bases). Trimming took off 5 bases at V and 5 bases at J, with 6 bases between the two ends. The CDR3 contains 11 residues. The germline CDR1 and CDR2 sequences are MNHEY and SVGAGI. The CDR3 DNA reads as TGTGCCAGCAGTAAGGGGGAGACCCAGTACTTC. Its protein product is CASSKGETQYF.

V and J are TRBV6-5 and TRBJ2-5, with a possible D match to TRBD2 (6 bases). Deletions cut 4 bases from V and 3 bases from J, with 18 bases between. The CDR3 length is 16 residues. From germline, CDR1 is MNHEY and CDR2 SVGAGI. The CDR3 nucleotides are TGTGCCAGCAGTTTCGCCGGGACTGGAGTGAAAGAGACCCAGTACTTC. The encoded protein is CASSFAGTGVKETQYF.

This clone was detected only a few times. CDR3 sequence (DNA): TGTGCCAGCAGAACAGGGGTGGGGGGAACCCAGTACTTC. This translates into CASRTGVGGTQYF. This sequence joins TRBV27 and TRBJ2-5, with D possibly TRBD1 on 7 matching bases. Germline V gives CDR1 MNHEY, CDR2 SMNVEV (reference sequence). The CDR3 runs to 13 residues. Trimming pared 6 bases from V and 8 bases from J, leaving 16 bases between.

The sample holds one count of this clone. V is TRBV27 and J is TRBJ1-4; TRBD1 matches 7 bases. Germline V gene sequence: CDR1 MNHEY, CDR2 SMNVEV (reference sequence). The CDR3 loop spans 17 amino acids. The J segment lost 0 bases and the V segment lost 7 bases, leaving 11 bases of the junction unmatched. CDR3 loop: CASTDRVGTATNEKLFF. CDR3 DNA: TGTGCCAGCACCGACAGGGTGGGGACTGCAACTAATGAAAAACTGTTTTTT.

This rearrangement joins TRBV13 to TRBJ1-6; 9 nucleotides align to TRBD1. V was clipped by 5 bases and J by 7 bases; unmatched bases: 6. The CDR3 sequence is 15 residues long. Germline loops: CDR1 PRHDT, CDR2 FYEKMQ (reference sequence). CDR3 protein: CASSLGQGTNSPLHF. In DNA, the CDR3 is TGTGCCAGCAGCCTGGGACAGGGCACAAATTCACCCCTCCACTTT.

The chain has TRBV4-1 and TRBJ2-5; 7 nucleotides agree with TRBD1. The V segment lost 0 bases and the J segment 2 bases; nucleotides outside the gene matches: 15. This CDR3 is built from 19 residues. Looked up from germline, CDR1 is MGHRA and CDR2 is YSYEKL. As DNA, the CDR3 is TGCGCCAGCAGCCAAGATAGGCTATGGGGACAGCTAGCTCAAGAGACCCAGTACTTC. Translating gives CASSQDRLWGQLAQETQYF.

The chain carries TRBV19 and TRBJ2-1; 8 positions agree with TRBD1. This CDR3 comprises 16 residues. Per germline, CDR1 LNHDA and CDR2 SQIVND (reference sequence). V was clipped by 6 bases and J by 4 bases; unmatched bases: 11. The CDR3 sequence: CASSNPDREDYNEQFF. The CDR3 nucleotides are TGTGCCAGTAGCAACCCGGACAGGGAAGATTACAATGAGCAGTTCTTC.